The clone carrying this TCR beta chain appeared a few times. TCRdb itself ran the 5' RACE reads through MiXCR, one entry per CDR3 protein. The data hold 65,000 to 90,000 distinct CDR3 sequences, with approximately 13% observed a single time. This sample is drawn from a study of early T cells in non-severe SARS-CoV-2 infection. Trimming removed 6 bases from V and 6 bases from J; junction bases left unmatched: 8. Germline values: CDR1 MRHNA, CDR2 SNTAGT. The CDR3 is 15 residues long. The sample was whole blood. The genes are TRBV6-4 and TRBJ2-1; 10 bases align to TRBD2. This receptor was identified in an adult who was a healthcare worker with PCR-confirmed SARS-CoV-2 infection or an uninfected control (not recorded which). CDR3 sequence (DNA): TGTGCCAGCAGCTATACTAGCGGGACACCCAATGAGCAGTTCTTC. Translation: CASSYTSGTPNEQFF.